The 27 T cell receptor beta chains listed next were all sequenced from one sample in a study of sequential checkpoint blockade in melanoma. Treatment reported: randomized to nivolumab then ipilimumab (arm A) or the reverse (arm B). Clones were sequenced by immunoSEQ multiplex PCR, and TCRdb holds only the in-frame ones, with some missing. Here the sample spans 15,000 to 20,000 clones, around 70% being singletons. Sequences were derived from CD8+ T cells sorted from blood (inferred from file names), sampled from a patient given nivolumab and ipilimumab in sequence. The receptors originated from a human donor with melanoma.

The chain's CDR3 is CASSENISGLIFSPLHF. The DNA of the CDR3 is TGTGCCAGCAGTGAAAATATAAGTGGTCTAATTTTCTCACCCCTCCACTTT. The V and J genes are TRBV6-1 and TRBJ1-6; D is uncertain. Germline-derived CDR1 and CDR2 are MNHNS and SASEGT. The CDR3 extends over 17 amino acids. Trimming pared 2 bases from V and 10 bases from J, leaving 21 bases between.

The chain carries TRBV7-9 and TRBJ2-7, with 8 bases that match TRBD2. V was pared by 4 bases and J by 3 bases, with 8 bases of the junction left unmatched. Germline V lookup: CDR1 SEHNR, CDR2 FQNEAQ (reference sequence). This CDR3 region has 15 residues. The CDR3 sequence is CASSSGLAGFYEQYF. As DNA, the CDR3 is TGTGCCAGCAGCTCCGGGCTAGCGGGTTTCTACGAGCAGTACTTC.

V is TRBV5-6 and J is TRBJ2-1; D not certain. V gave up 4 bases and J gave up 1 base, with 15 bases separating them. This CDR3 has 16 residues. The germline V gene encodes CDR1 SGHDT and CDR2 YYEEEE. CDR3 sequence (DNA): TGTGCCAGCAGCCACACCGACACCGGTTCCTACAATGAGCAGTTCTTC. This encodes CASSHTDTGSYNEQFF.

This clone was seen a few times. The CDR3 sequence: CATSAVSGGQNIQYF. As DNA, the CDR3 is TGTGCCACCTCTGCCGTTAGCGGGGGGCAAAACATTCAGTACTTC. The chain joins TRBV7-9 to TRBJ2-4; TRBD2 aligns across 10 bases. V lost 10 bases to trimming and J lost 5 bases; unmatched junction nucleotides: 11. The CDR3 is made up of 15 amino acids. CDR1 is SEHNR and CDR2 is FQNEAQ in the germline V gene (reference sequence).

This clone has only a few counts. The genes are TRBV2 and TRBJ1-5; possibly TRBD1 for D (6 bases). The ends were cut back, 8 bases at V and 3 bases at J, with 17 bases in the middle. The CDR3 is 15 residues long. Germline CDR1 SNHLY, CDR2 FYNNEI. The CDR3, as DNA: TGTGCCAGCGGCTCTCCTACAGGGTACAATCAGCCCCAGCATTTT. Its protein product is CASGSPTGYNQPQHF.

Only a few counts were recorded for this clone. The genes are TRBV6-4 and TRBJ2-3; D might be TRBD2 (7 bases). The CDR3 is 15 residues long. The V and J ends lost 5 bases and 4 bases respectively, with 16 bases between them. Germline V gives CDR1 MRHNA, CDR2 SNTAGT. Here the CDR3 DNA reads TGTGCCAGCAGTCCCGAGGGGGGGGGCGCAGATACGCAGTATTTT. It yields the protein CASSPEGGGADTQYF.

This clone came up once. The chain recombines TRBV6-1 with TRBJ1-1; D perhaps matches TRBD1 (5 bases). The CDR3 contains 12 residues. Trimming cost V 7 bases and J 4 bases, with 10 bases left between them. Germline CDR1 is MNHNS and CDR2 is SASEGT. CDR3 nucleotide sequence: TGTGCCAGCATTGTGGGGGGCACTGAAGCTTTCTTT. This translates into CASIVGGTEAFF.

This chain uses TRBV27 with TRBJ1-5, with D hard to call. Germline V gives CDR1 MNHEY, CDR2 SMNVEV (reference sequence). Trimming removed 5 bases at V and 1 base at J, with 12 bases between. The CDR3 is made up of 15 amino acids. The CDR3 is CASSIDKSSNQPQHF. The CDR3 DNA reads TGTGCCAGCAGTATAGACAAATCAAGCAATCAGCCCCAGCATTTT.

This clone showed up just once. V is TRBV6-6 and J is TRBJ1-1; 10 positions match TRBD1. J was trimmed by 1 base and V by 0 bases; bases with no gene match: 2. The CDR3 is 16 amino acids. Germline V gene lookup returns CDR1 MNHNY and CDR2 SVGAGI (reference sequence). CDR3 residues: CASSYSGQGSNTEAFF. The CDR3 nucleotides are TGTGCCAGCAGTTACTCGGGACAGGGGTCGAACACTGAAGCTTTCTTT.

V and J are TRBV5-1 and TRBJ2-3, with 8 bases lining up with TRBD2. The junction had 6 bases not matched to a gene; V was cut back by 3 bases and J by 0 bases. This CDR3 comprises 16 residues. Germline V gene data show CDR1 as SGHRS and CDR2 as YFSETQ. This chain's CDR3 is CASSSIGGGSTDTQYF. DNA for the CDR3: TGCGCCAGCAGCTCGATCGGGGGGGGTAGCACAGATACGCAGTATTTT.

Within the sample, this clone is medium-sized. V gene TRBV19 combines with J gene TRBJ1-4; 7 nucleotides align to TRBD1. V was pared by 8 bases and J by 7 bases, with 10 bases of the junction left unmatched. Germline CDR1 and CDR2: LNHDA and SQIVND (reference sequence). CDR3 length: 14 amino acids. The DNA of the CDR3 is TGTGCCAGTCGTCCAGCCTCAGGGGGTGAAAAACTGTTTTTT. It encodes CASRPASGGEKLFF.

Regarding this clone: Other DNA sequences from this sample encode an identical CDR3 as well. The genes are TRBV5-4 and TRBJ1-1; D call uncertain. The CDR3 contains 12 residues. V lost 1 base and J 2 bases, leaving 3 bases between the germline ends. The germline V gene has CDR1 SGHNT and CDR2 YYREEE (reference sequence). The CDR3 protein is CASSLSNTEAFF. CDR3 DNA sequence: TGTGCCAGCAGCTTGTCTAACACTGAAGCTTTCTTT.

The CDR3 protein is CASSPEVLSHTSTDTQYF. The DNA of the CDR3 is TGCGCCAGCAGCCCTGAAGTGTTGAGCCATACTAGCACAGATACGCAGTATTTT. The chain is built from TRBV4-3 and TRBJ2-3; D is uncertain. With 4 bases removed from V and 0 bases from J, the gap between germline ends came to 20 bases. Germline values: CDR1 LGHNA, CDR2 YSLEER. The CDR3 covers 18 residues.

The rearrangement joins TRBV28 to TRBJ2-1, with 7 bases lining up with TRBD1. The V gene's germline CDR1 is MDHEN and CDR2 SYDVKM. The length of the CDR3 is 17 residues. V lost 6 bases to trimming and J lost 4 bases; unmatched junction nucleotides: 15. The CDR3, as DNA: TGTGCCAGCAGCCCGACTACCGGGACAGCCAGATACAATGAGCAGTTCTTC. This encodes CASSPTTGTARYNEQFF. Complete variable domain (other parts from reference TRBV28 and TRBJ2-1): DVKVTQSSRYLVKRTGEKVFLECVQDMDHENMFWYRQDPGLGLRLIYFSYDVKMKEKGDIPEGYSVSREKKERFSLILESASTNQTSMYLCASSPTTGTARYNEQFFGPGTRLTVL.

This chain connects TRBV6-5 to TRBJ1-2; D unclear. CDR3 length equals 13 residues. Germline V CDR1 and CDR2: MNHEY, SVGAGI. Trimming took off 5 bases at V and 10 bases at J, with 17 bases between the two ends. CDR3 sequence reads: CASSDNDMGPYTF. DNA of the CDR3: TGTGCCAGCAGTGATAACGACATGGGTCCCTACACCTTC.

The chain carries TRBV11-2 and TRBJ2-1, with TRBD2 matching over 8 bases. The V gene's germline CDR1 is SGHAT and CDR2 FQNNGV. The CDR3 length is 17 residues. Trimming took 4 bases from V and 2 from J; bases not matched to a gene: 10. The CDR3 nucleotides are TGTGCCAGCAGCTCAACGGCTAGCGGGCGTACCTACAATGAGCAGTTCTTC. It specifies CASSSTASGRTYNEQFF.

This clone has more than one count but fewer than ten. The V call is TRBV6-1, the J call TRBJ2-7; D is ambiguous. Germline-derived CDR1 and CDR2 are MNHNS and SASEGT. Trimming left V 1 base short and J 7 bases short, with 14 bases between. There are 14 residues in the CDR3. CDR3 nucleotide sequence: TGTGCCAGCAGTGAAGGCTCCTGGGCGAGGGAGCAGTACGTC. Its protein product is CASSEGSWAREQYV.

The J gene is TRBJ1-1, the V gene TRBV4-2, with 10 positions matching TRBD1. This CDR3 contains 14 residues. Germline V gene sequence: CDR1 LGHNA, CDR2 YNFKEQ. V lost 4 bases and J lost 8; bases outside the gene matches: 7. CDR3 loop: CASSRTTGGDEAFF. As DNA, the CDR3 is TGTGCCAGCAGCCGGACGACAGGGGGCGACGAAGCTTTCTTT.

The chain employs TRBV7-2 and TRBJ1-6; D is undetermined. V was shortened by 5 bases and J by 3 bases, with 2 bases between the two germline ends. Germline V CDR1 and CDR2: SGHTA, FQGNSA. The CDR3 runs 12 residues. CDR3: CASSLYNSPLHF. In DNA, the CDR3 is TGTGCCAGCAGCCTCTATAATTCACCCCTCCACTTT.

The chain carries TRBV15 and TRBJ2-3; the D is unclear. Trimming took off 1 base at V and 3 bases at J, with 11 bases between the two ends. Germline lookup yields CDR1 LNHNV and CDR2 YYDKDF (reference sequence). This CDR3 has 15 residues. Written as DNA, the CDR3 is TGTGCCACCAGCAGAGGTGGTTACGGGACAGATACGCAGTATTTT. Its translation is CATSRGGYGTDTQYF.

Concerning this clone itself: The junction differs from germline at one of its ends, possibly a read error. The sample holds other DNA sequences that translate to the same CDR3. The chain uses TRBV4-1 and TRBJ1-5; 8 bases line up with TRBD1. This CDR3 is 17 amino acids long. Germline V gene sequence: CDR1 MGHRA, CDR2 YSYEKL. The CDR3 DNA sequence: TGCGCCAGCAGCCACCCTCAGGGGGCTCTCGGCGATCAGCCCCAGCACTTT. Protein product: CASSHPQGALGDQPQHF.

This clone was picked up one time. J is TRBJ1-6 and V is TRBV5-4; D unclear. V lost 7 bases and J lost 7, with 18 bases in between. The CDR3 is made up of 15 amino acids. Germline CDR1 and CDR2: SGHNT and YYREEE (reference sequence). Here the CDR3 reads CASREEGSGNSPLHF. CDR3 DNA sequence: TGTGCCAGCCGGGAGGAGGGTTCGGGAAATTCACCCCTCCACTTT.

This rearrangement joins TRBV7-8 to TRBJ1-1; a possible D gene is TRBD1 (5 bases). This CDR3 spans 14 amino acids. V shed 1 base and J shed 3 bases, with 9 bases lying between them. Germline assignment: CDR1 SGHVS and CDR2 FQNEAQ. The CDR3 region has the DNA TGTGCCAGCAGCTTAGGGCAGGGCGACACTGAAGCTTTCTTT. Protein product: CASSLGQGDTEAFF.

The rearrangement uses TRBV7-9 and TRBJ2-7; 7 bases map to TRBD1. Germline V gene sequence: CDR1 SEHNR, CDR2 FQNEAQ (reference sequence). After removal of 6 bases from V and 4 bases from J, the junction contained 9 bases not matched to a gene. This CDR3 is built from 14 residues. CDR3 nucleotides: TGTGCCAGCAGTCATAGGGACAGCCCTTACGAGCAGTACTTC. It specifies CASSHRDSPYEQYF.

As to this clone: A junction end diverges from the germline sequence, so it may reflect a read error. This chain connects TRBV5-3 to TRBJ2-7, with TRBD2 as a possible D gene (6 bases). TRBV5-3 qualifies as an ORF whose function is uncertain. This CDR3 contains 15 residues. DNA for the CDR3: TGTGCCAGCAGCTTAGGAGGGCCGGGGAGCTACGAGCAGTACTTC. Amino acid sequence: CASSLGGPGSYEQYF.

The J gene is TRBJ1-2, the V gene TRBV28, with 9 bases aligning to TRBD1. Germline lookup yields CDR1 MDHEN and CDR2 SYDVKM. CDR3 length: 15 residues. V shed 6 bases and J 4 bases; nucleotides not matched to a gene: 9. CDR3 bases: TGTGCCAGCAGCCGTCCCGGGACAGGGCCCTATGGCTACACCTTC. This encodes CASSRPGTGPYGYTF.

The CDR3 reads CASSLSIPSFGGDEKLFF. The CDR3 coding sequence is TGTGCCAGCAGCTTGTCGATACCCTCGTTCGGGGGTGATGAAAAACTGTTTTTT. The chain joins TRBV5-6 to TRBJ1-4; weak D call: TRBD1 (5 bases). Germline-derived CDR1 and CDR2 are SGHDT and YYEEEE. Trimming removed 1 base at V and 6 bases at J, with 22 bases between. This CDR3 is built from 18 residues.